The rows below give T cell receptor beta chains drawn from one sample of a study of blood T cell repertoires in COVID-19. This table comes from immunoSEQ multiplex PCR, and its TCRdb copy is limited to in-frame clones, with some not included. Here the sample spans hundreds of thousands of clones, around nine tenths being singletons. Sequencing input: peripheral blood. The source of these receptors is a man between 65 and 85 years old with acute or convalescent COVID-19. CDR3s leave out the opening cysteine and the closing phenylalanine or tryptophan. Expanded clones are given a class, and other clones once, few, many or no size at all.

clone_size	v_call	j_call	cdr3_aa
NA	TRBV5-6	TRBJ2-1	ASSWGLAGSRSYNEQF
NA	TRBV7-2	TRBJ2-1	ASSFRGQGYNEQF
once	TRBV9	TRBJ2-1	ASSVGGTDYNEQF
NA	TRBV20-1	TRBJ2-7	SAWGLYEQY
NA	TRBV7-2	TRBJ1-1	ASSRQGNTEAF
NA	TRBV7-2	TRBJ2-5	ASSSVYQETQY
few	TRBV11-2	TRBJ1-5	ASSLSGQGNQPQH
NA	TRBV6-5	TRBJ2-3	ASSRADTQY
NA	TRBV7-2	TRBJ1-6	ASSLFQGGNSPLH
NA	TRBV7-8	TRBJ1-4	ASSPTSRGLGEKLF
NA	TRBV19	TRBJ2-1	ASSRTSGGAHNEQF
NA	TRBV4-2	TRBJ2-2	ASSQDHAGSGELF
NA	TRBV29-1	TRBJ2-3	SVRGTEINTQY
NA	TRBV25-1	TRBJ1-2	ASSGRDRGYGYT
once	TRBV19	TRBJ1-3	AVGSSGNTIY
NA	TRBV2	TRBJ1-1	ASIREQGGTEAF
NA	TRBV6-5	TRBJ2-1	ASRRQANEQF
NA	TRBV29-1	TRBJ2-1	SVVLFGGRYNEQF
NA	TRBV3-1/TRBV3-2	TRBJ2-2	ASSQDRRSITGELF
NA	TRBV5-1	TRBJ1-2	ASRPPGQGIYGYT
NA	TRBV5-6	TRBJ2-3	ASSLRGLTDTQY
NA	TRBV2	TRBJ1-5	ASSPWTENQPQH
NA	TRBV2	TRBJ2-6	TSSPGHSSGANVLT
NA	TRBV5-4	TRBJ2-1	ASSPGSPGAYNEQF
NA	TRBV28	TRBJ2-1	ATHRSYNEQF
NA	TRBV7-9	TRBJ2-3	ASSLSTGTDTQY
NA	TRBV7-2	TRBJ1-4	ASSLEPEEKLF
NA	TRBV7-9	TRBJ2-6	ASSTNSGANVLT
NA	TRBV14	TRBJ2-1	ASSQDGGYGI